This T cell receptor beta chain was found in a study of T cells after posttransplantation cyclophosphamide. Profiled with immunoSEQ multiplex PCR; TCRdb holds only in-frame clones, not every one. The top ten clones hold about 2.8% of a sample with some 47,000 clones, about 86% of them seen once. CDR3 length: 15 residues. Germline V gene lookup returns CDR1 SGHAT and CDR2 FQNNGV. V lost 5 bases and J lost 1; bases outside the gene matches: 3. The sequence was collected from a young man with a blood cancer, CMV-positive, and with a related stem cell donor. The sequencing sample was made of PBMCs. This rearrangement joins TRBV11-2 to TRBJ1-1; TRBD1 agrees at 11 bases. The CDR3 DNA reads as TGTGCCAGCAGCCTGGGACAGGGGGGGAACACTGAAGCTTTCTTT. This codes for CASSLGQGGNTEAFF.